A selection of T cell receptor beta chains follows, all from one sample in a study of beta chain features in type 1 diabetes. The assay was immunoSEQ multiplex PCR, and TCRdb's table has in-frame clones only and misses some. The sample has 160,000 or so clones, about 9% seen once; the top ten hold more than 0.45%. What was sequenced was central memory CD4+ T cells from blood. These TCRs come from a woman aged 18-30 years with type 1 diabetes. The CDR3 runs from the conserved cysteine through the conserved F or W. Fields, in order: D gene, V gene, J gene, CDR3 length, clone size, CDR3 protein, CDR3 DNA. The D gene is left open where the match is weak. For some rows the clone size is stated as once, few or many, or as a class when expanded; others skip it.

D gene: .; V gene: TRBV4-3; J gene: TRBJ2-1; CDR3 length: 17; clone size: few; CDR3 protein: CASSQGLTSWGRNEQFF; CDR3 DNA: TGCGCCAGCAGCCAAGGACTGACTAGTTGGGGCCGGAATGAGCAGTTCTTC
D gene: TRBD2; V gene: TRBV7-9; J gene: TRBJ2-1; CDR3 length: 16; clone size: .; CDR3 protein: CASSLVGSGSGNEQFF; CDR3 DNA: TGTGCCAGCAGCTTAGTAGGTAGCGGGAGTGGCAATGAGCAGTTCTTC
D gene: .; V gene: TRBV29-1; J gene: TRBJ1-1; CDR3 length: 14; clone size: .; CDR3 protein: CSVWTAGMNTEAFF; CDR3 DNA: TGCAGCGTTTGGACAGCTGGGATGAACACTGAAGCTTTCTTT
D gene: TRBD2; V gene: TRBV29-1; J gene: TRBJ2-3; CDR3 length: 15; clone size: few; CDR3 protein: CSVVPSGRVTDTQYF; CDR3 DNA: TGCAGCGTTGTTCCTAGCGGGAGGGTCACAGATACGCAGTATTTT
D gene: TRBD1; V gene: TRBV13; J gene: TRBJ1-5; CDR3 length: 13; clone size: .; CDR3 protein: CASSRTGSQPQHF; CDR3 DNA: TGTGCCAGCAGCCGGACAGGGAGTCAGCCCCAGCATTTT
D gene: .; V gene: TRBV7-2; J gene: TRBJ2-5; CDR3 length: 14; clone size: .; CDR3 protein: CASSLRRYQETQYF; CDR3 DNA: TGTGCCAGCAGCTTAAGGCGGTATCAAGAGACCCAGTACTTC
D gene: TRBD1; V gene: TRBV7-8; J gene: TRBJ1-5; CDR3 length: 16; clone size: few; CDR3 protein: CASSRVGGQGYQPQHF; CDR3 DNA: TGTGCCAGCAGCAGGGTAGGGGGACAGGGCTATCAGCCCCAGCATTTT
D gene: .; V gene: TRBV6-6; J gene: TRBJ1-6; CDR3 length: 15; clone size: .; CDR3 protein: CASSRRTTENSPLHF; CDR3 DNA: TGTGCCAGCAGTCGACGGACTACCGAGAATTCACCCCTCCACTTT
D gene: .; V gene: TRBV9; J gene: TRBJ2-1; CDR3 length: 13; clone size: .; CDR3 protein: CASSLGRGYEQFF; CDR3 DNA: TGTGCCAGCAGCTTGGGAAGGGGATATGAGCAGTTCTTC
D gene: .; V gene: TRBV5-1; J gene: TRBJ2-3; CDR3 length: 15; clone size: .; CDR3 protein: CASSLLGQETDTQYF; CDR3 DNA: TGCGCCAGCAGCTTGTTGGGGCAGGAGACAGATACGCAGTATTTT
D gene: TRBD2; V gene: TRBV30; J gene: TRBJ2-7; CDR3 length: 14; clone size: .; CDR3 protein: CAWSARAGYFEQYF; CDR3 DNA: TGTGCCTGGAGTGCCCGAGCGGGATACTTCGAGCAGTACTTC
D gene: TRBD1; V gene: TRBV4-1; J gene: TRBJ2-3; CDR3 length: 15; clone size: .; CDR3 protein: CASSRPGTEQFTQYF; CDR3 DNA: TGCGCCAGCAGCCGTCCCGGGACAGAACAATTCACGCAGTATTTT
D gene: TRBD2; V gene: TRBV5-1; J gene: TRBJ2-1; CDR3 length: 17; clone size: few; CDR3 protein: CASSPIVRGGSKNEQFF; CDR3 DNA: TGCGCCAGCAGCCCGATCGTTAGGGGCGGGAGCAAGAATGAGCAGTTCTTC
D gene: .; V gene: TRBV18; J gene: TRBJ1-1; CDR3 length: 15; clone size: .; CDR3 protein: CASSRQKTVDTEAFF; CDR3 DNA: TGTGCCAGCTCACGCCAAAAGACAGTGGACACTGAAGCTTTCTTT
D gene: .; V gene: TRBV15; J gene: TRBJ2-7; CDR3 length: 12; clone size: .; CDR3 protein: CATAGHTYEQYF; CDR3 DNA: TGTGCCACCGCAGGTCATACCTACGAGCAGTACTTC
D gene: TRBD2; V gene: TRBV5-6; J gene: TRBJ2-7; CDR3 length: 16; clone size: few; CDR3 protein: CASSTGGLAATYEQYF; CDR3 DNA: TGTGCCAGCAGCACCGGAGGGCTAGCGGCCACCTACGAGCAGTACTTC